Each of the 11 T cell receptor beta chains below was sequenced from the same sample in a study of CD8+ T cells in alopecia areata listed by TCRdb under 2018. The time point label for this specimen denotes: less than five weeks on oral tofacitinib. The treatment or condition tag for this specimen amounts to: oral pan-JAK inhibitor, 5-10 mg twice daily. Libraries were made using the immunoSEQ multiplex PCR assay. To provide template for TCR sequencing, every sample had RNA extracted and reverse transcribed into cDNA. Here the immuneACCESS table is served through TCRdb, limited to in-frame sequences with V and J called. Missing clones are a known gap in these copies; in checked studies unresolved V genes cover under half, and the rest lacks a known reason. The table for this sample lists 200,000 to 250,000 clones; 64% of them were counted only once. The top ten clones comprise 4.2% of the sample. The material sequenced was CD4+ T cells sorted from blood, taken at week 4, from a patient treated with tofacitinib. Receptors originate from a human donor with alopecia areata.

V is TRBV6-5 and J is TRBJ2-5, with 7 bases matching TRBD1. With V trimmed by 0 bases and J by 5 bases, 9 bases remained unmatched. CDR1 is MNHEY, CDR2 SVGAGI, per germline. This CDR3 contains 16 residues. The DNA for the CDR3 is TGTGCCAGCAGTTACTCGATAGAGGGGGCCGGGGAGACCCAGTACTTC. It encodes CASSYSIEGAGETQYF.

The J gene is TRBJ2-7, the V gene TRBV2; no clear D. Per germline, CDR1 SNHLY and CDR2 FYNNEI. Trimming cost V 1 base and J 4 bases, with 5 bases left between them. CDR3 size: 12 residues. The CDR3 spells CASSEGVYEQYF. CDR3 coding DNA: TGTGCCAGCAGTGAAGGAGTATACGAGCAGTACTTC.

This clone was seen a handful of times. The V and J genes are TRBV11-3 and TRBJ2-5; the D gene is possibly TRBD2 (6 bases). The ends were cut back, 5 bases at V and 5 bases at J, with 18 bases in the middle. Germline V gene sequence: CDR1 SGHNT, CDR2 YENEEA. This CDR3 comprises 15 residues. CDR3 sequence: CASSPGTARMETQYF. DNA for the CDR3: TGTGCCAGCAGCCCCGGGACTGCCCGTATGGAGACCCAGTACTTC.

CDR3 sequence: CASRWTGQETQYF. The CDR3 region has the DNA TGTGCCAGCAGATGGACAGGGCAAGAGACCCAGTACTTC. This chain links TRBV7-9 with TRBJ2-5; 8 nucleotides agree with TRBD1. V gave up 6 bases and J gave up 2 bases; unmatched junction bases: 2. The CDR3 has 13 residues. Germline-derived CDR1 and CDR2 are SEHNR and FQNEAQ (reference sequence). The full variable domain, rest sourced from reference TRBV7-9 and TRBJ2-5, is DTGVSQNPRHKITKRGQNVTFRCDPISEHNRLYWYRQTLGQGPEFLTYFQNEAQLEKSRLLSDRFSAERPKGSFSTLEIQRTEQGDSAMYLCASRWTGQETQYFGPGTRLLVL.

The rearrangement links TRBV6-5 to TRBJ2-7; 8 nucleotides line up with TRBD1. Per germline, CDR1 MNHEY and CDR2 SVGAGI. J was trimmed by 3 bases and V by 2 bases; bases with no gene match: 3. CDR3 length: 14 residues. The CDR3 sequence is CASSYDRGNYEQYF. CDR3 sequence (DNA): TGTGCCAGCAGTTACGACAGGGGAAACTACGAGCAGTACTTC.

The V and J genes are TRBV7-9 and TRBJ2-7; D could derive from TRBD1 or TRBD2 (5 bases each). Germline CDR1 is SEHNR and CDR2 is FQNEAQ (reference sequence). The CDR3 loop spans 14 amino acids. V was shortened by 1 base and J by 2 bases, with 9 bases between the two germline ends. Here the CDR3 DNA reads TGTGCCAGCAGCTTAGACTCGGGACCCTACGAGCAGTACTTC. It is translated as CASSLDSGPYEQYF.

The DNA for the CDR3 is TGTGCCAGCAGTGGACTTGAAGAGACCCAGTACTTC. This gives the protein CASSGLEETQYF. This chain links TRBV2 with TRBJ2-5; D uncertain. This CDR3 is built from 12 residues. Germline CDR1 and CDR2: SNHLY and FYNNEI. V lost 4 bases, J lost 3 bases, and 6 bases lay in between.

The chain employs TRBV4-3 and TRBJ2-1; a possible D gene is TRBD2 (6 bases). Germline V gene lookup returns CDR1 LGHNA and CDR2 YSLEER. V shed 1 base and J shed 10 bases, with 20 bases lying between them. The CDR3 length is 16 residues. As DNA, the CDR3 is TGCGCCAGCAGCCAAGTGGGTGAGGGTGGGGGGACGGAGCAGTTCTTC. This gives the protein CASSQVGEGGGTEQFF.

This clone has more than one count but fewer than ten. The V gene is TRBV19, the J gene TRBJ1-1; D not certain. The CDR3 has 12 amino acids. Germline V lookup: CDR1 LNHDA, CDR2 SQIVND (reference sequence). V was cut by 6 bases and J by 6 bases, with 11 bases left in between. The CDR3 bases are TGTGCCAGTAGACTCACTGGGGCTGAAGCTTTCTTT. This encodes CASRLTGAEAFF.

The CDR3 DNA sequence: TGCAGCGTTGTCGGACAGGGGGCTTCTGGCTACACCTTC. As protein: CSVVGQGASGYTF. This chain links TRBV29-1 with TRBJ1-2; 11 positions match TRBD1. Trimming took 4 bases from V and 7 from J; bases not matched to a gene: 5. The CDR3 length is 13 residues. Germline CDR1 reads SQVTM; CDR2 reads ANQGSEA.

The CDR3 reads CASSLALYNEQFF. In DNA form, the CDR3 reads TGTGCCAGCAGCTTAGCCTTGTACAATGAGCAGTTCTTC. This sequence joins TRBV7-9 and TRBJ2-1; D not resolved. This CDR3 contains 13 residues. Per germline, CDR1 SEHNR and CDR2 FQNEAQ (reference sequence). Trimming pared 0 bases from V and 4 bases from J, leaving 4 bases between. The full variable domain, in which reference TRBV7-9 and TRBJ2-1 provide the parts outside the CDR3, is DTGVSQNPRHKITKRGQNVTFRCDPISEHNRLYWYRQTLGQGPEFLTYFQNEAQLEKSRLLSDRFSAERPKGSFSTLEIQRTEQGDSAMYLCASSLALYNEQFFGPGTRLTVL.